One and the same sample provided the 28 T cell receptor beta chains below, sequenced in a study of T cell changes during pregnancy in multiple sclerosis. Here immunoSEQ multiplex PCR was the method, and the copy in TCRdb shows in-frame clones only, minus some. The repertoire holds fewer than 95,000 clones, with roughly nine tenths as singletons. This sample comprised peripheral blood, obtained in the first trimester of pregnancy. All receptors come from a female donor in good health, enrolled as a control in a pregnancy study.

Here the CDR3 DNA reads TGTGCCAGTAGTATAGATGAGGAACAGGGCGATGAGCAGTTCTTC. Its protein product is CASSIDEEQGDEQFF. This chain uses TRBV19 with TRBJ2-1, with D possibly matching TRBD1 (6 bases). Germline V gene sequence: CDR1 LNHDA, CDR2 SQIVND (reference sequence). V lost 0 bases to trimming and J lost 8 bases, with 14 bases between them. This CDR3 has 15 amino acids. Filled out from reference TRBV19 and TRBJ2-1, the complete variable domain reads DGGITQSPKYLFRKEGQNVTLSCEQNLNHDAMYWYRQDPGQGLRLIYYSQIVNDFQKGDIAEGYSVSREKKESFPLTVTSAQKNPTAFYLCASSIDEEQGDEQFFGPGTRLTVL.

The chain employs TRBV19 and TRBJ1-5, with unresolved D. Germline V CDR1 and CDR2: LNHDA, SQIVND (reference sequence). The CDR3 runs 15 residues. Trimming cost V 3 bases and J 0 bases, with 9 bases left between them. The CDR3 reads CASSMRGSSNQPQHF. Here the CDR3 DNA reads TGTGCCAGTAGTATGAGAGGCAGTAGCAATCAGCCCCAGCATTTT.

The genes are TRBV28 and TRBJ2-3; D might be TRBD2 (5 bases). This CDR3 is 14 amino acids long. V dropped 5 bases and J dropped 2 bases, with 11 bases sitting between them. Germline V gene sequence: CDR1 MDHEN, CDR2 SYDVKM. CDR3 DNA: TGTGCCAGCAGTCCAGACGGGAACACAGATACGCAGTATTTT. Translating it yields CASSPDGNTDTQYF.

Here the CDR3 DNA reads TGTGCCAGCAGTTCAGGGGGCTCGGGCTCCTACAATGAGCAGTTCTTC. Protein sequence: CASSSGGSGSYNEQFF. V is TRBV28 and J is TRBJ2-1; TRBD1 matches at 8 bases. V lost 4 bases, J lost 0 bases, and 5 bases stayed unmatched. This CDR3 comprises 16 residues. The V gene's germline CDR1 is MDHEN and CDR2 SYDVKM.

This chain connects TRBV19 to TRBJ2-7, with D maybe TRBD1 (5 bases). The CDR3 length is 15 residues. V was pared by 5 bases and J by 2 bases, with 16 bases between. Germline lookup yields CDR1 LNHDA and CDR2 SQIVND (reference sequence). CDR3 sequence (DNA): TGTGCCAGTAGTTCTTATCCGACAGTTCCCTACGAGCAGTACTTC. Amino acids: CASSSYPTVPYEQYF.

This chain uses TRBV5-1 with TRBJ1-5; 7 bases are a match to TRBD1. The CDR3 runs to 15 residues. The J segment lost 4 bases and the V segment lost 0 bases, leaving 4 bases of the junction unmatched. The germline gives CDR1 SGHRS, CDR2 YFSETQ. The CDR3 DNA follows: TGCGCCAGCAGCTTGGCCGGGACAGCAAATCAGCCCCAGCATTTT. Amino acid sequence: CASSLAGTANQPQHF.

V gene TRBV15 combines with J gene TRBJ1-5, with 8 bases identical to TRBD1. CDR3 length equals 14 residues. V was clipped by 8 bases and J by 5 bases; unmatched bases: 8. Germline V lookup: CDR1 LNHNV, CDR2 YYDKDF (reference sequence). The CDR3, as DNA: TGTGCCACCGGGACAGGTTTTTTGGATCAGCCCCAGCATTTT. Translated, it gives CATGTGFLDQPQHF.

CDR3 region: CASSSASAGDEQFF. Here the CDR3 DNA reads TGTGCCAGCAGTTCGGCTAGCGCGGGCGATGAGCAGTTCTTC. The gene calls are TRBV6-4 and TRBJ2-1, with D perhaps matching TRBD2 (6 bases). The CDR3 is 14 residues long. V lost 5 bases and J 8 bases, leaving 16 bases between the germline ends. Germline assignment: CDR1 MRHNA and CDR2 SNTAGT.

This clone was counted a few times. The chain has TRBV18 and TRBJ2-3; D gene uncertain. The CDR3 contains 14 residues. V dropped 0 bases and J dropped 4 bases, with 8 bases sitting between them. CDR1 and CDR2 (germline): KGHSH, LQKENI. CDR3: CASSPPQIPDTQYF. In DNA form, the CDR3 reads TGTGCCAGCTCACCACCCCAGATCCCAGATACGCAGTATTTT.

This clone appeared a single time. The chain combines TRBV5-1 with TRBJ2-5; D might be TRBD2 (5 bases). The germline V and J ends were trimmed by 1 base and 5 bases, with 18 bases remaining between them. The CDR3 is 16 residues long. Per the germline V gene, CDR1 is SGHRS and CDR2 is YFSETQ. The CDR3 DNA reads TGCGCCAGCAGCTTGTCGGTGGGAGTGATGGTTGAGACCCAGTACTTC. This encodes CASSLSVGVMVETQYF. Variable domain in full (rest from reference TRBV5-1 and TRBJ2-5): KAGVTQTPRYLIKTRGQQVTLSCSPISGHRSVSWYQQTPGQGLQFLFEYFSETQRNKGNFPGRFSGRQFSNSRSEMNVSTLELGDSALYLCASSLSVGVMVETQYFGPGTRLLVL.

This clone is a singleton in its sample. In DNA, the CDR3 is TGCGCCAGCAGCCAAGAGAGGGCCAATAACTATGGCTACACCTTC. Amino acids: CASSQERANNYGYTF. V gene TRBV4-1 combines with J gene TRBJ1-2; D not resolved. Germline values: CDR1 MGHRA, CDR2 YSYEKL. This CDR3 has 15 residues. V was pared by 0 bases and J by 1 base, with 9 bases between.

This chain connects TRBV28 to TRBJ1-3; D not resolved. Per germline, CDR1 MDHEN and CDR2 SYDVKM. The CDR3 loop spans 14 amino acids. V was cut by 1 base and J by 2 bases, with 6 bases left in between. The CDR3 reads CASSLSGTGNTIYF. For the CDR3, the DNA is TGTGCCAGCAGTTTATCGGGAACTGGAAACACCATATATTTT.

The CDR3 spells CASSSQTMFYEQYF. DNA for the CDR3: TGTGCCAGCAGCTCACAGACCATGTTCTACGAGCAGTACTTC. The genes are TRBV7-2 and TRBJ2-7; D is uncertain. Germline-derived CDR1 and CDR2 are SGHTA and FQGNSA. This CDR3 comprises 14 residues. V was clipped by 4 bases and J by 3 bases, with 13 bases between them.

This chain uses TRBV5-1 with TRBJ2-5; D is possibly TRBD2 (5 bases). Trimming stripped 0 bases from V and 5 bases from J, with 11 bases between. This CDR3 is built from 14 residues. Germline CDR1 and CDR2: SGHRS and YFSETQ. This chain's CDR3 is CASSLVAGMETQYF. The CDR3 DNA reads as TGCGCCAGCAGCTTGGTGGCGGGTATGGAGACCCAGTACTTC.

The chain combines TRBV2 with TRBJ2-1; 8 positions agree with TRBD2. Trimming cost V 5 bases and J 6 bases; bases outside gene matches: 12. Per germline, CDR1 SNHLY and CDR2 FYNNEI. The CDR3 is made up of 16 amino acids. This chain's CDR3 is CASSLSGTGRSNEQFF. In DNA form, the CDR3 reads TGTGCCAGCAGTCTTAGCGGGACGGGCAGGAGCAATGAGCAGTTCTTC.

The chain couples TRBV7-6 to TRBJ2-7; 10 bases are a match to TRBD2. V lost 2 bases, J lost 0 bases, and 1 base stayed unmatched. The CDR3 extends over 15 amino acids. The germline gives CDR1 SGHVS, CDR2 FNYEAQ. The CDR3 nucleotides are TGTGCCAGCAGCTTATCTAGCGGGAGCTCCTACGAGCAGTACTTC. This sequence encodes CASSLSSGSSYEQYF. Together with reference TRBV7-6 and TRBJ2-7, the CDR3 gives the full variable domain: GAGVSQSPRYKVTKRGQDVALRCDPISGHVSLYWYRQALGQGPEFLTYFNYEAQQDKSGLPNDRFSAERPEGSISTLTIQRTEQRDSAMYRCASSLSSGSSYEQYFGPGTRLTVT.

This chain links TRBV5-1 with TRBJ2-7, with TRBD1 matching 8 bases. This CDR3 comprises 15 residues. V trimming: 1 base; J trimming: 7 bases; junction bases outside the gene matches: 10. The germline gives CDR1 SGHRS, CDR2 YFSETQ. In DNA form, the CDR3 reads TGCGCCAGCAGCTTGAGCAGGGGGCTTTTAAGAGAGCAGTACTTC. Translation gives CASSLSRGLLREQYF. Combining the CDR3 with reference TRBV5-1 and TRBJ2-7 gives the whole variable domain KAGVTQTPRYLIKTRGQQVTLSCSPISGHRSVSWYQQTPGQGLQFLFEYFSETQRNKGNFPGRFSGRQFSNSRSEMNVSTLELGDSALYLCASSLSRGLLREQYFGPGTRLTVT.

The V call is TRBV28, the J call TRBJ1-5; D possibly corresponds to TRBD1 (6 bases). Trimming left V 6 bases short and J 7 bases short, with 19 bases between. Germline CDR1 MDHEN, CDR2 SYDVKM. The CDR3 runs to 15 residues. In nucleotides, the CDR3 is TGTGCCAGCAGCCCTGGGACAATAGGAGAACAGCCCCAGCATTTT. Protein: CASSPGTIGEQPQHF.

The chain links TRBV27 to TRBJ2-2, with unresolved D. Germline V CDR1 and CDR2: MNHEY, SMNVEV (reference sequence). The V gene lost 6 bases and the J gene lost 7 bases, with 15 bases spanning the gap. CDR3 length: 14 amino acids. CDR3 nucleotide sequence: TGTGCCAGCAGGCCTTTAACACACGTCGGGGAGCTGTTTTTT. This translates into CASRPLTHVGELFF.

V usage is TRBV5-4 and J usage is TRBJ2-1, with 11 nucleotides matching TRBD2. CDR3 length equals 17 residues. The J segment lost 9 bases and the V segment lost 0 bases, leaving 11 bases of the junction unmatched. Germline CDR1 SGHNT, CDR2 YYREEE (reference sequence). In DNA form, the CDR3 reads TGTGCCAGCAGCTTGGGAGGTCTAGCGGGAGGAGGGGGTGAGCAGTTCTTC. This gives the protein CASSLGGLAGGGGEQFF.

The CDR3 loop reads CASSVVQYEKLFF. The CDR3 DNA is TGTGCCAGCAGTGTCGTACAGTACGAAAAACTGTTTTTT. This rearrangement joins TRBV2 to TRBJ1-4; D is undetermined. The CDR3 runs to 13 residues. V was cut by 4 bases and J by 8 bases, with 11 bases left in between. Germline-derived CDR1 and CDR2 are SNHLY and FYNNEI.

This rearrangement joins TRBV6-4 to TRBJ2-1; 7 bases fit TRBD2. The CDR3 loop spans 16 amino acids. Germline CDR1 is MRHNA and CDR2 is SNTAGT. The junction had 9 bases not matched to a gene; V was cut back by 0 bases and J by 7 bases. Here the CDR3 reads CASSDSAGVGRNEQFF. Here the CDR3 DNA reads TGTGCCAGCAGTGACTCTGCGGGAGTGGGTCGTAATGAGCAGTTCTTC.

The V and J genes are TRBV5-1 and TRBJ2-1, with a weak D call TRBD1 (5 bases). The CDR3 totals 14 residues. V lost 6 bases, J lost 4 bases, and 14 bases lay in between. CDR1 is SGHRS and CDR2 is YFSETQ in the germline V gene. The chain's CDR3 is CASNYRTLYNEQFF. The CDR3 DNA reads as TGCGCCAGCAACTACAGGACCCTTTACAATGAGCAGTTCTTC.

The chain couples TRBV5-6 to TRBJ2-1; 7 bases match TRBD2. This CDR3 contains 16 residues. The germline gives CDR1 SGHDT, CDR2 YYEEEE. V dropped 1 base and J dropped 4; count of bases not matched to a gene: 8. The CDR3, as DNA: TGTGCCAGCAGCTTGTATGGCGGGAGTAAGTACAATGAGCAGTTCTTC. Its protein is CASSLYGGSKYNEQFF.

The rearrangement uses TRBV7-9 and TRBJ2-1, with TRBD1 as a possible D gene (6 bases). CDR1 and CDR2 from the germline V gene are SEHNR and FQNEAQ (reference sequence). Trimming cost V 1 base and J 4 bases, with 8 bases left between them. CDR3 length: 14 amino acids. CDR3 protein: CASSLDREYNEQFF. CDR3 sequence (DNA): TGTGCCAGCAGCTTAGACAGGGAATACAATGAGCAGTTCTTC. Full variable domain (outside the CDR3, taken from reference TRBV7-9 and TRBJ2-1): DTGVSQNPRHKITKRGQNVTFRCDPISEHNRLYWYRQTLGQGPEFLTYFQNEAQLEKSRLLSDRFSAERPKGSFSTLEIQRTEQGDSAMYLCASSLDREYNEQFFGPGTRLTVL.

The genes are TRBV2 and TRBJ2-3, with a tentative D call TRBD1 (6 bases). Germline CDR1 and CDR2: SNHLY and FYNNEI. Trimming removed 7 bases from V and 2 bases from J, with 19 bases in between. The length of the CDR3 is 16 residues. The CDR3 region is CASIYRVSSSTDTQYF. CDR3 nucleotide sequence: TGTGCCAGCATTTACAGGGTTAGCTCGTCCACAGATACGCAGTATTTT.

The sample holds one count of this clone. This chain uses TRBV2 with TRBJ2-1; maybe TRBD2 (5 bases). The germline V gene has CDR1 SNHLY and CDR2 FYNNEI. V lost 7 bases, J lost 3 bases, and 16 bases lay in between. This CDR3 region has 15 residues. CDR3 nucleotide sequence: TGTGCCAGCACCAAAGGTGGGAGAAACTACAATGAGCAGTTCTTC. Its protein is CASTKGGRNYNEQFF.

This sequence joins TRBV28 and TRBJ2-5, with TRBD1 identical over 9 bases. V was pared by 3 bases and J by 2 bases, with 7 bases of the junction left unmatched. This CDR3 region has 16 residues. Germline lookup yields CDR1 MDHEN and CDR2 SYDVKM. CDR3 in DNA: TGTGCCAGCAGTTTCTGGGGGGACAGGGCGCAAGAGACCCAGTACTTC. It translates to CASSFWGDRAQETQYF.